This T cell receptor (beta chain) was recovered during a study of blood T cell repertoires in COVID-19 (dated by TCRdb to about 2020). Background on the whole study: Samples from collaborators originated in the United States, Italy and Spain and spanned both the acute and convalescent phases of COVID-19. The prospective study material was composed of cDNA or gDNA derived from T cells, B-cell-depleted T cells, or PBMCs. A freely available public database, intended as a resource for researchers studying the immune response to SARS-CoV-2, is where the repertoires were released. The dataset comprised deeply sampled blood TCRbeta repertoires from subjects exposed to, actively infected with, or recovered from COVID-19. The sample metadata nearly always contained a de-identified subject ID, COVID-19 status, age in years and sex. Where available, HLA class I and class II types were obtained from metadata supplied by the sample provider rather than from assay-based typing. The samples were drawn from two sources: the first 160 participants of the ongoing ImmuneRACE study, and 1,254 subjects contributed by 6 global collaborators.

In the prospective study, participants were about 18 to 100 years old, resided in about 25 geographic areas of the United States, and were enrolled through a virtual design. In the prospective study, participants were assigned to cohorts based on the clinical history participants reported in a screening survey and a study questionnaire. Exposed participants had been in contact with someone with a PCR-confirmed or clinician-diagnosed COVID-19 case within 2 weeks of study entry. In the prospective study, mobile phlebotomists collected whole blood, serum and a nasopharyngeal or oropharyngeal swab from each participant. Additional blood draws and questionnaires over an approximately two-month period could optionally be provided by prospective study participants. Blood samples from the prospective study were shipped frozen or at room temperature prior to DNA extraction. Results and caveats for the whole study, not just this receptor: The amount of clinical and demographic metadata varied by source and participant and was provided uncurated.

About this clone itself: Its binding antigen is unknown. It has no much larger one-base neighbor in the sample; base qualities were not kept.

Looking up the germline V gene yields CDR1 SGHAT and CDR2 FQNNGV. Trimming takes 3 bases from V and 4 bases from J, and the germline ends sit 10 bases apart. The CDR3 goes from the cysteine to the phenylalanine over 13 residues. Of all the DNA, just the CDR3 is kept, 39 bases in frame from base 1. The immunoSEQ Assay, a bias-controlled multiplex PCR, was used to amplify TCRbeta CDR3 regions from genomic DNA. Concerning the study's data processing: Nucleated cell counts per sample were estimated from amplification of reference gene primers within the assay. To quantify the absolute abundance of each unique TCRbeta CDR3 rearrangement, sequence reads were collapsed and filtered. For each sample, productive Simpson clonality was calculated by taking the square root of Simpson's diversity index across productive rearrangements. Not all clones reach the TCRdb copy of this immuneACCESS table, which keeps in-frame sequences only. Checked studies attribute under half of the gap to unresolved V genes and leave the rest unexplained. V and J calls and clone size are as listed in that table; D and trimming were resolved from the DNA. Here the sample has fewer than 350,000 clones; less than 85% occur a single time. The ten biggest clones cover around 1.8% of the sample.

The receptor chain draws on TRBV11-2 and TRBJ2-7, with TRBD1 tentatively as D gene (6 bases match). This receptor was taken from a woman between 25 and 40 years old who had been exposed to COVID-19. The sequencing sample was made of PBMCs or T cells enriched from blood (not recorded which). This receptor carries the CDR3 CASSFDRSYEQYF. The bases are TGTGCCAGCAGCTTCGACAGGTCGTACGAGCAGTACTTC. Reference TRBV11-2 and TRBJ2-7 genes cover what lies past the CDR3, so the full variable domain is EAGVAQSPRYKIIEKRQSVAFWCNPISGHATLYWYQQILGQGPKLLIQFQNNGVVDDSQLPKDRFSAERLKGVDSTLKIQPAKLEDSAVYLCASSFDRSYEQYFGPGTRLTVT.